This T cell receptor beta chain was observed in a study of OX40 agonist ivuxolimab in advanced cancers. Background on the study: An agonistic anti-OX40 (CD134) antibody, ivuxolimab, was used to treat the patients. Intravenous ivuxolimab at 0.01 to 10 mg/kg was given to patients every 2 weeks. Overall study results and limits: Relatively little clonal expansion, among the lowest observed, appeared in partial responders at 0.1-3.0 mg/kg. Still undetermined is the antigen specificity of the expanded peripheral T cells.

Worth noting for this clone: Its antigen is as yet unknown.

TCRdb keeps only in-frame clones here, not all; method: immunoSEQ multiplex PCR. The sample has 60,000 to 90,000 clones; under 95% are singletons. The length of the CDR3 is 12 residues. V was cut by 4 bases and J by 7 bases, with 6 bases left in between. Looked up from germline, CDR1 is SGHNT and CDR2 is YYREEE (reference sequence). The starting material was CD4+ or CD8+ T cells sorted from blood, obtained in a trial of the OX40 agonist ivuxolimab. This chain joins TRBV5-4 and TRBJ1-6; D ambiguous. This receptor was identified in an adult with an advanced solid tumor such as melanoma, head and neck, liver or kidney cancer. The CDR3 DNA sequence: TGTGCCAGCAGCACTTTGAATTCACCCCTCCACTTT. Translation gives CASSTLNSPLHF.